This T cell receptor (beta chain) was identified during a study of CD8 T cells in ankylosing spondylitis. Trimming removed 5 bases from V and 0 bases from J, with 17 bases in between. Germline CDR1 SGHTA, CDR2 FQGTGA. The CDR3 length is 17 residues. Generation of TCR beta libraries employed quantitative 5'-RACE incorporating molecular barcodes. One entry per CDR3 protein results from TCRdb running MiXCR on the 5' RACE reads. This sample yields roughly 260,000 distinct CDR3 sequences, of which around 20% are seen a single time; about 8% belongs to the top ten. This chain uses TRBV7-3 with TRBJ1-3; no clear D. Sample: blood, either unsorted or a sorted T cell fraction (not recorded which). The TCR originated in a male donor with ankylosing spondylitis or in good health (not recorded which). For the CDR3, the DNA is TGTGCCAGCAGCCCCGATGCCCAGGCTTACTCTGGAAACACCATATATTTT. This sequence encodes CASSPDAQAYSGNTIYF.